These T cell receptor beta chains were read from a single sample in a study of vaccination effects on CD4 cells after COVID-19. The data were produced by immunoSEQ multiplex PCR, yet TCRdb's version contains in-frame clones alone and is incomplete. The data hold tens of thousands of clones, with about two thirds observed a single time. What these receptors recognize is not known. The material sequenced was CD4+ T cells from PBMCs cultured with SARS-CoV-2 spike peptides, taken before COVID-19 vaccination. Receptors originate from a human donor who received a COVID-19 vaccine. Both conserved end residues are trimmed from each CDR3. Fields, in order: V gene, J gene, CDR3 protein.

>TRBV11-2|TRBJ1-2
ASKRGGNYGYT
>TRBV7-9|TRBJ1-4
ASSGGTGRVTVGEKLF
>TRBV28|TRBJ2-7
ASRGTVNEQY
>TRBV27|TRBJ2-7
ASSSGVLEGIY
>TRBV5-1|TRBJ2-5
ASSLMANQETQY
>TRBV5-1|TRBJ2-1
ASSLSGPTGGNEQF
>TRBV5-1|TRBJ2-1
ASSPGSGLVAVEQF
>TRBV6-5|TRBJ2-5
ASSQGAASEETQY
>TRBV30|TRBJ2-1
AWGSVGTEHNEQF
>TRBV5-1|TRBJ1-4
ASSILSGRTNEKLF
>TRBV29-1|TRBJ1-1
SVAQGFNTEAF
>TRBV5-1|TRBJ2-7
ASSLGPRGGVSVEQY
>TRBV6-5|TRBJ1-6
ASSYLQGNSPLH
>TRBV18|TRBJ1-1
ASSPIVEAAEEAF
>TRBV6-1|TRBJ1-5
ASSEGQGSQPQH
>TRBV4-1|TRBJ1-3
ASSPDRDPRNTIY
>TRBV11-3|TRBJ1-2
ASSLVRGYT
>TRBV19|TRBJ2-2
ASSSAGDPGGELF
>TRBV2|TRBJ1-2
ASSERSYGYT
>TRBV4-1|TRBJ2-7
ASSQSSVWAEQY
>TRBV5-1|TRBJ2-3
ASSLDSSDTQY
>TRBV5-1|TRBJ1-2
ASSLVRDGPYGYT
>TRBV7-2|TRBJ2-1
ASSPASGGLYNEQF
>TRBV9|TRBJ2-3
ASSVGSVSTDTQY
>TRBV7-9|TRBJ2-1
ASSLAGDRINEQF
>TRBV13|TRBJ2-5
ASSLERDGETQY
>TRBV5-1|TRBJ2-7
ASSLAGTASYEQY
>TRBV2|TRBJ2-5
ASRPDRIETQY
>TRBV3-1/TRBV3-2|TRBJ1-2
ASSTGLGYT
>TRBV2|TRBJ2-7
ASSEGGAGYYEQY
>TRBV9|TRBJ2-1
ASSVVSSRSSYNEQF
>TRBV7-9|TRBJ2-5
ASSLGDMGETQY
>TRBV29-1|TRBJ2-3
SVEAPGDTQY
>TRBV5-1|TRBJ2-2
ASSLGLATNTGELF
>TRBV5-4|TRBJ1-2
ASSPDRYGYT
>TRBV27|TRBJ2-5
ASSLSSGSTETQY
>TRBV19|TRBJ1-1
ASTRDRGNTEAF
>TRBV6-1|TRBJ2-1
ASSVSSGGVYNEQF
>TRBV11-2|TRBJ1-2
ASSLDRERYGYT
>TRBV2|TRBJ1-1
ASTQGENTEAF